The 16 T cell receptor beta chains given below trace back to one sample, sequenced in a study of cytomegalovirus exposure and HLA in healthy donors. The PCR employed 60 Vbeta primers together with 13 Jbeta primers. Method: immunoSEQ multiplex PCR; TCRdb's copy keeps in-frame clones and lacks some. This listing includes around 51,000 clones. Sequencing was done on a sample of PBMCs. These receptors were taken from a man in his forties or fifties in good health and CMV-seropositive.

The J gene is TRBJ1-1, the V gene TRBV5-1, with 8 nucleotides matching TRBD1. The CDR3 covers 15 residues. Germline CDR1 reads SGHRS; CDR2 reads YFSETQ. V was pared by 2 bases and J by 1 base, with 4 bases of the junction left unmatched. For the CDR3, the DNA is TGCGCCAGCAGCTTCTCAGGGGGCGGGAACACTGAAGCTTTCTTT. Encoded protein: CASSFSGGGNTEAFF.

This chain joins TRBV30 and TRBJ2-1; 8 nucleotides line up with TRBD1. After removal of 6 bases from V and 7 bases from J, the junction contained 11 bases not matched to a gene. There are 14 residues in the CDR3. Germline V gives CDR1 GTSNPN, CDR2 SVGIG (reference sequence). The CDR3, as DNA: TGTGCCTGTACCCCGGGACAGGCCTGGAATGAGCAGTTCTTC. Translating gives CACTPGQAWNEQFF.

The chain joins TRBV19 to TRBJ2-7; 7 bases fit TRBD1. V lost 5 bases to trimming and J lost 4 bases; unmatched junction nucleotides: 14. The V gene's germline CDR1 is LNHDA and CDR2 SQIVND (reference sequence). This CDR3 spans 16 amino acids. CDR3 coding DNA: TGTGCCAGTAGTCCGCGACAGGGCAGAGGGATTTACGAGCAGTACTTC. Encoded protein: CASSPRQGRGIYEQYF.

The V gene is TRBV7-3, the J gene TRBJ2-1; possibly TRBD2 for D (6 bases). Germline loops: CDR1 SGHTA, CDR2 FQGTGA. This CDR3 contains 15 residues. V was pared by 5 bases and J by 4 bases, with 15 bases between. The CDR3 sequence: CASSPRRRGYNEQFF. For the CDR3, the DNA is TGTGCCAGCAGCCCTCGGCGGCGGGGTTACAATGAGCAGTTCTTC. The whole variable domain, filled in from reference TRBV7-3 and TRBJ2-1, reads GAGVSQTPSNKVTEKGKYVELRCDPISGHTALYWYRQSLGQGPEFLIYFQGTGAADDSGLPNDRFFAVRPEGSVSTLKIQRTERGDSAVYLCASSPRRRGYNEQFFGPGTRLTVL.

CDR3 sequence reads: CASRIGQGQSPLHF. CDR3 in DNA: TGTGCCAGCAGAATCGGACAGGGGCAATCACCCCTCCACTTT. The rearrangement joins TRBV27 to TRBJ1-6, with 9 bases identical to TRBD1. Germline V CDR1 and CDR2: MNHEY, SMNVEV (reference sequence). This CDR3 spans 14 amino acids. V trimming: 6 bases; J trimming: 10 bases; junction bases outside the gene matches: 7.

This rearrangement joins TRBV7-9 to TRBJ1-5; D is unclear. CDR3 length: 12 residues. From germline, CDR1 is SEHNR and CDR2 FQNEAQ (reference sequence). The V gene lost 7 bases and the J gene lost 5 bases, with 9 bases spanning the gap. The CDR3 DNA reads TGTGCCAGCAACCTAGTAGATCAGCCCCAGCATTTT. Encoded protein: CASNLVDQPQHF.

The chain combines TRBV6-5 with TRBJ2-1; TRBD2 agrees at 8 bases. V gave up 2 bases and J gave up 6 bases; unmatched junction bases: 6. CDR3 length: 15 amino acids. Germline CDR1 is MNHEY and CDR2 is SVGAGI. CDR3 nucleotides: TGTGCCAGCAGTTACATGGCGGGGGGATCCAATGAGCAGTTCTTC. Translating gives CASSYMAGGSNEQFF.

The genes are TRBV25-1 and TRBJ2-1, with 7 bases that match TRBD2. CDR3 length: 15 amino acids. Losses at the gene ends were 1 base for V and 6 bases for J; bases not matched to a gene: 6. The germline gives CDR1 MGHDK, CDR2 SYGVNS. Here the CDR3 reads CASSEWGGSGNEQFF. The CDR3 DNA reads as TGTGCCAGCAGTGAATGGGGCGGGAGTGGCAATGAGCAGTTCTTC.

V gene TRBV4-3 combines with J gene TRBJ2-5; 9 bases align to TRBD2. The closer fit of TRBJ2-7 to the DNA end suggests the J call may be wrong. The CDR3 length is 16 residues. CDR1 and CDR2 (germline): LGHNA, YSLEER. CDR3 residues: CASSLAPAGGIYEQYF. The DNA for the CDR3 is TGCGCCAGCAGCCTCGCCCCAGCGGGGGGAATATACGAGCAGTACTTC.

The chain combines TRBV5-1 with TRBJ1-2; tentatively, D is TRBD1 (5 bases). CDR1 is SGHRS and CDR2 is YFSETQ in the germline V gene. V was pared by 4 bases and J by 2 bases, with 9 bases between. CDR3 length: 13 residues. DNA of the CDR3: TGCGCCAGCAGCGAGACAGTGAACTATGGCTACACCTTC. Translated: CASSETVNYGYTF.

The V call is TRBV7-9, the J call TRBJ2-5, with 7 positions matching TRBD2. Losses at the gene ends were 5 bases for V and 0 bases for J; bases not matched to a gene: 3. The CDR3 is made up of 14 amino acids. Germline V gives CDR1 SEHNR, CDR2 FQNEAQ (reference sequence). The CDR3 DNA reads as TGTGCCAGCAGCCAAACTAGCGACCAAGAGACCCAGTACTTC. It encodes CASSQTSDQETQYF. Looking up the rest from reference TRBV7-9 and TRBJ2-5 gives the full variable domain: DTGVSQNPRHKITKRGQNVTFRCDPISEHNRLYWYRQTLGQGPEFLTYFQNEAQLEKSRLLSDRFSAERPKGSFSTLEIQRTEQGDSAMYLCASSQTSDQETQYFGPGTRLLVL.

In nucleotides, the CDR3 is TGTGCCAGCAGCGTAATCCCCGGTACTGAAGCTTTCTTT. Translating it yields CASSVIPGTEAFF. The chain joins TRBV9 to TRBJ1-1; D gene unclear. The CDR3 is made up of 13 amino acids. Per germline, CDR1 SGDLS and CDR2 YYNGEE. Trimming took 1 base from V and 5 from J, leaving 9 bases between them.

V and J are TRBV30 and TRBJ1-1; 7 nucleotides align to TRBD1. Looked up from germline, CDR1 is GTSNPN and CDR2 is SVGIG (reference sequence). J lost 2 bases, V lost 2 bases, and 11 bases had no gene match. The CDR3 is 16 amino acids. CDR3 DNA sequence: TGTGCCTGGAGTCCACCAGACAGGGCCCTTAACACTGAAGCTTTCTTT. As protein: CAWSPPDRALNTEAFF.

The chain recombines TRBV6-1 with TRBJ2-5, with D hard to call. The CDR3 consists of 14 residues. The germline V gene encodes CDR1 MNHNS and CDR2 SASEGT. Trimming removed 1 base from V and 6 bases from J, with 12 bases in between. This CDR3 is CASSEGLDTKTQYF. CDR3 bases: TGTGCCAGCAGTGAAGGACTGGATACGAAGACCCAGTACTTC.

The chain uses TRBV30 and TRBJ2-7; 7 positions match TRBD2. V lost 2 bases and J lost 0; bases outside the gene matches: 10. This CDR3 contains 16 residues. Germline V CDR1 and CDR2: GTSNPN, SVGIG (reference sequence). The CDR3 sequence: CAWSPLGSGASYEQYF. The CDR3 nucleotides are TGTGCCTGGAGTCCCCTTGGAAGCGGGGCCTCCTACGAGCAGTACTTC.

J is TRBJ1-5 and V is TRBV7-2; no clear D gene. V lost 5 bases to trimming and J lost 8 bases, with 13 bases between them. The V gene's germline CDR1 is SGHTA and CDR2 FQGNSA. The CDR3 covers 13 residues. The CDR3 DNA follows: TGTGCCAGCAGCCCAGTCCAAGTGGAGCCCCAGCATTTT. It specifies CASSPVQVEPQHF.